The source of this T cell receptor (beta chain) is a study of blood T cell repertoires in COVID-19. Study information: T cells, B-cell-depleted T cells, or PBMCs provided the cDNA or gDNA that served as material.

Original processing notes: Amplifying reference gene primers gave estimates of nucleated cell counts. Repertoires were generated with immunoSEQ multiplex PCR, while TCRdb's copy carries only in-frame clones and drops some. V and J calls and clone size are copied from that table; D and trimming were computed from the DNA. The profile shows around 60,000 clones, just under 85% of them singletons. J gave up 11 bases and V 0 bases, and 4 bases lay outside the gene matches. Per the germline V gene, CDR1 is SGHRS and CDR2 is YFSETQ. The CDR3 spans 13 residues. The source material was peripheral blood. This chain links TRBV5-1 with TRBJ1-1; 10 bases are a match to TRBD1. This TCR derives from a man between 65 and 85 years old with acute or convalescent COVID-19. DNA for the CDR3: TGCGCCAGCAGCTTGGACGGGACAGGGGATGCTTTCTTT. This encodes CASSLDGTGDAFF. Full variable domain (remainder filled in from reference TRBV5-1 and TRBJ1-1): KAGVTQTPRYLIKTRGQQVTLSCSPISGHRSVSWYQQTPGQGLQFLFEYFSETQRNKGNFPGRFSGRQFSNSRSEMNVSTLELGDSALYLCASSLDGTGDAFFGQGTRLTVV.